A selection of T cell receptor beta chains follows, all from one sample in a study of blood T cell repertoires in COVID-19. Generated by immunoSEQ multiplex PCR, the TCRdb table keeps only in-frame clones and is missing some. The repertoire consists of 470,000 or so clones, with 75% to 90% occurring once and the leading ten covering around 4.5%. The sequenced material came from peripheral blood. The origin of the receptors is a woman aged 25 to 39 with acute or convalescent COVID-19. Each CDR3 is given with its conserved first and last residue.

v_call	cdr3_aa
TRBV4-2	CASSQDRSYGYTF
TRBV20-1	CSAPGGDTQYF
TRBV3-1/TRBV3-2	CASSQSLSSYNSPLHF
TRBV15	CATSGGLWETQYF
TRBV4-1	CASSQGTWTGSGNTIYF
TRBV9	CASSVGRTGGEGYEKLFF
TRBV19	CASSMGDRVTEAFF
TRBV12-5	CASGLVNYAPRSYSNQPQHF
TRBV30	CAWSVQSWQIGRPQHF
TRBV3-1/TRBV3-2	CASSQGVAGRRETQYF
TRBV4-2	CASSQDGTSGGKTQYF
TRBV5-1	CASSPDRGRTDTQYF
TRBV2	CASRETGGRYEQYF
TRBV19	CASNSRRGANVLTF
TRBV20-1	CSATDRDRGDTGELFF
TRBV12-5	CASGLGRGAVNTEAFF
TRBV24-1	CATSDAFSYEQYF
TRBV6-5	CASRRQGAYEQYF
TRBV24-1	CATSDAGGTGWSSYNEQFF
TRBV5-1	CASSSRTTMNEQFF
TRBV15	CATGARSGGTYNEQFF
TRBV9	CASSVAGNYEQYF